This T cell receptor (beta chain) stems from a study of blood T cells in healthy people across ages. Study overall: Template switching captured about one barcoded beta molecule per two T cells. General observations from the study: Per-million-T-cell TCR beta diversity fell roughly linearly with age.

The length of the CDR3 is 19 residues. CDR1 LGHDT and CDR2 YNNKEL come from the germline V gene (reference sequence). V shed 1 base and J 2 bases; nucleotides not matched to a gene: 9. Every sample had a minimum of 6 million PBMCs isolated. A second PCR, run for about 6 to 11 cycles, used a sample-barcoded 5' primer plus a J-beta primer mix. Template switching added a 12-random-nucleotide identifier to every cDNA molecule. TCRdb redid the calling of the 5' RACE reads with MiXCR, one entry per CDR3 protein. The sample consists of 600,000 or so distinct CDR3 sequences, approximately 30% of them appearing once. Ten or more counts support this clonotype. As yet, its antigen is unknown.

This clonotype was sampled from a woman older than 75 in good health. The chain has TRBV3-1 and TRBJ2-1; 12 nucleotides match TRBD1. Sequencing used blood. CDR3 residues: CASSQAPPGQGAAYNEQFF. In nucleotides, the CDR3 is TGTGCCAGCAGCCAAGCACCTCCGGGACAGGGGGCCGCCTACAATGAGCAGTTCTTC.